This T cell receptor (beta chain) was obtained from a study of T cell responses to AZD1222 COVID-19 vaccine (TCRdb year 2021). Background on the whole study: AZD1222 recipients whose second dose came at about 4 weeks and those whose second dose came at about 12 weeks were combined into one group, since spike-specific TCR depth and breadth did not differ between the two schedules. Trial participants were enrolled by age into subgroups of 18-55, 56-69 and 70-plus years, and around 150, 29 and 61 TCR-sequenced participants, respectively, were included in these subgroups. A total of more than 230 trial participants underwent TCR sequencing, of whom 200 to 220 received two doses of AZD1222 and around 25 received two doses of the MenACWY control vaccine.

What the research found in general, with its limitations: Reportedly, almost half of the unique spike-specific TCRs recognized epitopes lying outside the regions that are mutated in the B.1.351 and B.1.1.7 variants. Conclusions about previously exposed vaccinees are limited because only five or six AZD1222 recipients were SARS-CoV-2 seropositive at baseline. Most participants were white British and females outnumbered males, and the authors suggested that clonal diversity may have been underestimated. The whole spike protein was spanned by vaccine-associated CD4 TCRs, and dominant responses were seen in regions 160-218 and 743-854. Because no day 14 peak-response samples were available, the repertoires could be characterized only after the peak T cell response. In the small 56-69-year group, the increase in depth fell short of significance, most likely because of low power. Spike-specific TCR breadth and depth rose significantly after two AZD1222 doses compared with day 0 and with MenACWY recipients.

Worth noting for this clone: Its antigen has not been determined. Base qualities are not recorded, but no much larger clone differs from it by a single base.

The sample's time point label, decoded: baseline before first vaccination. Samples from vaccinated people were obtained from the UK trials COV001 and COV002, which included a single-blind randomized controlled phase 2/3 trial of AZD1222 (ChAdOx1 nCoV-19) in healthy adults. For TCRbeta chain sequencing, PBMC samples were collected from trial participants at day 0 and at day 28 after the second dose. The CDR3 regions of human TCRbeta chains were analyzed by immunosequencing. Per the original workflow: Repertoire TCRs were matched against a reference library of SARS-CoV-2-specific TCRs generated with the MIRA antigen-specificity platform. Breadth meant the fraction of unique TCRs that were SARS-CoV-2-associated, whereas depth meant the fraction of total T cells that were SARS-CoV-2-associated. Using the MIRA data, each spike-specific TCR was assigned both to the spike region to which the TCR was reactive and to a CD4 or CD8 class. Log10-transformed breadth and depth values were compared by one-way ANOVA with Sidak's multiple comparisons tests. This is the immuneACCESS table as TCRdb keeps it, with only in-frame sequences that have V and J called. A part of the clones is gone; compared with another copy, unresolved V genes explain less than half, and the rest is unexplained. V and J calls and clone size are given by that table; D and trimming were obtained from the DNA. Counted in this sample were fewer than 100,000 clones; 80% to 90% of them appeared once. The ten largest clones add up to less than 15% of the sample.

CDR1 and CDR2 are drawn from the germline V gene (reference sequence): LNHDA, SQIVND. Including the terminal cysteine and phenylalanine, the CDR3 comprises 14 residues. The DNA shown is the 42-base CDR3, in frame from base 1. The V and J ends are trimmed by 3 bases and 5 bases, leaving 11 bases between them. This receptor chain uses TRBV19 and TRBJ1-5; tentative D gene TRBD1, with 6 bases matching. The sequence was collected from an adult in good health. The specimen was peripheral blood, collected on day 0 of AZD1222 vaccination. Here is the DNA: TGTGCCAGTAGTATCCGTAGGGGGTATCAGCCCCAGCATTTT. Translated, this is CASSIRRGYQPQHF.